This TCR beta chain was obtained from a study of graft-versus-host responses after intestinal transplantation. Study summary: Isolated intestinal, liver-intestinal, or multivisceral transplants were what recipients had. After anti-thymocyte globulin induction, recipients took tacrolimus and steroids for 3 to 4 years. Study observations and caveats: Where graft-donor T cell macrochimerism was present, patients had high graft-versus-host to host-versus-graft clonal ratios in allografts. Recipient marrow harbored GvH clones, some of which surfaced first in ileum or blood.

This clone has more than one count but fewer than ten. As yet, its antigen is unknown. Tissue processing of the graft released intraepithelial and lamina propria lymphocytes from it. V lost 6 bases and J 13 bases, leaving 18 bases between the germline ends. CDR1 is MNHNS, CDR2 SASEGT, per germline. The CDR3 length is 13 residues. The protocol was immunoSEQ multiplex PCR, while the TCRdb copy is restricted to in-frame clones and leaves out a portion. In the table there are some 66,000 clones, approximately 91% of which are singletons. The sample in question was ileum tissue, obtained roughly 54 weeks after transplant. This receptor was identified in a human patient who received an intestinal transplant, so some T cells may come from the graft donor. The chain is built from TRBV6-1 and TRBJ1-4; TRBD1 is a possible D gene (6 bases). CDR3 bases: TGTGCCAGCAGGAGGACAGAGAATTGGGGACTGTTTTTT. Translating it yields CASRRTENWGLFF.